The 10 T cell receptor beta chains below come from one sample, sequenced in a study of OX40 agonist ivuxolimab in advanced cancers. Sequencing used immunoSEQ multiplex PCR; TCRdb keeps in-frame clones, though not all of them. Among 90,000 or so clones listed, roughly 89% were seen once. The specimen was CD4+ or CD8+ T cells sorted from blood, collected in a trial of the OX40 agonist ivuxolimab. These receptor sequences come from an adult with an advanced solid tumor such as melanoma, head and neck, liver or kidney cancer.

This clone was picked up one time. The V gene is TRBV25-1, the J gene TRBJ2-5, with TRBD2 as a possible D gene (6 bases). This CDR3 region has 14 residues. Trimming removed 4 bases at V and 0 bases at J, with 9 bases between. Germline CDR1 is MGHDK and CDR2 is SYGVNS. CDR3 in DNA: TGTGCCAGCAGTGCCCGGGAGTACCAAGAGACCCAGTACTTC. Its translation: CASSAREYQETQYF.

This chain uses TRBV7-3 with TRBJ2-1, with 14 bases aligning to TRBD2. Unmatched junction bases numbered 5, after V lost 5 bases and J lost 8 bases. Looked up from germline, CDR1 is SGHTA and CDR2 is FQGTGA. The CDR3 runs 15 residues. CDR3 DNA: TGTGCCAGCAGCCCAGGACTAGCGGGAGGAGATGAGCAGTTCTTC. Protein: CASSPGLAGGDEQFF.

V usage is TRBV10-1 and J usage is TRBJ2-7; 7 bases agree with TRBD2. V trimming: 11 bases; J trimming: 5 bases; junction bases outside the gene matches: 9. Germline loops: CDR1 WNHNN, CDR2 SYGVQD (reference sequence). This CDR3 has 12 amino acids. The CDR3 here is CAGPSGGDEQYF. The CDR3 DNA follows: TGCGCCGGACCTAGCGGCGGGGACGAGCAGTACTTC.

This clone was seen only once. CDR3 amino acids: CASSIGPISDTQYF. In DNA form, the CDR3 reads TGTGCCAGTAGTATAGGACCGATCTCAGATACGCAGTATTTT. This chain connects TRBV19 to TRBJ2-3; no definite D call. The V end lost 1 base, the J end lost 4 bases, and 9 bases lay between the germline ends. Germline-derived CDR1 and CDR2 are LNHDA and SQIVND (reference sequence). This CDR3 comprises 14 residues.

V usage is TRBV7-3 and J usage is TRBJ1-3; TRBD1 aligns across 7 bases. The CDR3 covers 14 residues. Trimming cost V 5 bases and J 4 bases; bases outside gene matches: 5. Germline V gene lookup returns CDR1 SGHTA and CDR2 FQGTGA. The CDR3 DNA is TGTGCCAGCAGCCTGACAGGGTCAGGAAACACCATATATTTT. Translating gives CASSLTGSGNTIYF.

The chain has TRBV5-8 and TRBJ1-5; D call uncertain. This CDR3 has 14 amino acids. Germline CDR1 SGHTS, CDR2 YDEGEE. Trimming removed 1 base at V and 6 bases at J, with 11 bases between. The CDR3 reads CASSLRVSGQPQHF. The CDR3 DNA reads TGTGCCAGCAGCTTGCGGGTTTCGGGTCAGCCCCAGCATTTT.

This chain links TRBV7-2 with TRBJ2-5; TRBD2 aligns across 8 bases. The CDR3 is 14 residues long. With 6 bases clipped from V and 5 bases from J, the junction kept 8 bases outside the gene matches. Germline lookup yields CDR1 SGHTA and CDR2 FQGNSA. The CDR3 DNA follows: TGTGCCAGCAGTCCGGGGGGGCCATGGGAGACCCAGTACTTC. This gives the protein CASSPGGPWETQYF.

The J gene is TRBJ2-5, the V gene TRBV5-4, with a weak D call TRBD2 (5 bases). The CDR3 is 14 residues long. Trimming took off 0 bases at V and 4 bases at J, with 10 bases between the two ends. Germline values: CDR1 SGHNT, CDR2 YYREEE (reference sequence). CDR3 residues: CASSLVSSRETQYF. Written as DNA, the CDR3 is TGTGCCAGCAGCTTGGTTTCTAGCCGAGAGACCCAGTACTTC.

The rearrangement links TRBV5-1 to TRBJ1-1, with 8 nucleotides matching TRBD1. The CDR3 extends over 16 amino acids. Trimming cost V 4 bases and J 0 bases; bases outside gene matches: 8. Looked up from germline, CDR1 is SGHRS and CDR2 is YFSETQ. CDR3 loop: CASSPTTGDLNTEAFF. CDR3 coding DNA: TGCGCCAGCAGCCCGACGACAGGGGACTTGAACACTGAAGCTTTCTTT.

The V gene is TRBV9, the J gene TRBJ2-1; 9 bases match TRBD2. Germline trimming cut 3 bases from V and 4 bases from J; bases unmatched to any gene: 5. CDR3 length equals 15 residues. Germline V gene data show CDR1 as SGDLS and CDR2 as YYNGEE. The CDR3 spells CASSATSGGYNEQFF. The DNA for the CDR3 is TGTGCCAGCAGCGCGACTAGCGGAGGGTACAATGAGCAGTTCTTC.